Listed below are T cell receptor beta chains from one sample, sequenced in a study of shared clonotypes between healthy human individuals. Clones were sequenced by immunoSEQ multiplex PCR, and TCRdb holds only the in-frame ones, with some missing. Altogether 1.5 million to 2.5 million clones are present, around 96% being singletons, with the ten largest covering approximately 1.2%. Sequenced input: naive CD8+ T cells sorted from blood. The receptors derive from a man aged 18-30 years in good health. CDR3s include the opening cysteine and the closing phenylalanine or tryptophan. The D gene is left open where the match is weak. A row's size may be missing; if present it is once, few, many or a size class.

J,D,size,V,DNA,CDR3
TRBJ1-4,TRBD1,-,TRBV27,TGTGCCAGCAGTTTGGACAGGGTTAATGAAAAACTGTTTTTT,CASSLDRVNEKLFF
TRBJ2-7,-,-,TRBV19,TGTGCCAGTAGTTTTCGGTCTGCCAGCCGCTCCGAGCAGTACTTC,CASSFRSASRSEQYF
TRBJ2-1,-,-,TRBV29-1,TGCAGCGTGGAGGCCAGCTCCTACAATGAGCAGTTCTTC,CSVEASSYNEQFF
TRBJ2-1,TRBD2,-,TRBV7-2,TGTGCCAGCACCATCGGACTAGGGGTCAGTGAGCAGTTCTTC,CASTIGLGVSEQFF
TRBJ2-1,TRBD1,-,TRBV4-1,TGCGCCAGCAGCCAAGATACCGAGACAGGGGCTTATGAGCAGTTCTTC,CASSQDTETGAYEQFF
TRBJ2-7,TRBD1,once,TRBV6-5,TGTGCCAGCAGTTACCACCTGGACAGGGCTGAGCAGTACTTC,CASSYHLDRAEQYF
TRBJ2-4,TRBD2,-,TRBV10-1,TGCGCCAGCAGTGCCCAGGGAGGGGTGGGTTCGAAAAACATTCAGTACTTC,CASSAQGGVGSKNIQYF
TRBJ2-1,-,-,TRBV7-2,TGTGCCAGCAGCTTAATCCGGAACAATGAGCAGTTCTTC,CASSLIRNNEQFF
TRBJ1-1,-,-,TRBV5-6,TGTGCCAGCAGCTTTACCCCCGCCGGGGGCGCTGAAGCTTTCTTT,CASSFTPAGGAEAFF
TRBJ2-6,-,-,TRBV13,TGTGCCAGCAGCTTATGGGCTGGGGCCAACGTCCTGACTTTC,CASSLWAGANVLTF
TRBJ1-3,TRBD1,-,TRBV9,TGTGCCAGCAGCTTACCGGGACAGGGATCCTCTGGAAACACCATATATTTT,CASSLPGQGSSGNTIYF
TRBJ2-2,-,-,TRBV7-8,TGTGCCAGCAGCTTATCTTCCCAGGGAGGCACCGGGGAGCTGTTTTTT,CASSLSSQGGTGELFF
TRBJ2-7,-,-,TRBV11-2,TGTGCCAGCAGCTTTGAGGGCTCCTACGAGCAGTACTTC,CASSFEGSYEQYF
TRBJ1-1,-,-,TRBV29-1,TGCAGCGACCAGGGCGCTGAAGCTTTCTTT,CSDQGAEAFF
TRBJ2-4,TRBD2,-,TRBV6-1,TGTGCCAGCAGCGAACTAGCGGGGGCATCTCTAGCCAAAAACATTCAGTACTTC,CASSELAGASLAKNIQYF
TRBJ2-7,-,-,TRBV10-1,TGCGCCAGCGGGACAACCTCCTACGAGCAGTACTTC,CASGTTSYEQYF
TRBJ2-7,-,-,TRBV7-9,TGTGCCAGCAGCGTCGGCTTGTCCTACGAGCAGTACTTC,CASSVGLSYEQYF
TRBJ1-2,TRBD1,few,TRBV25-1,TGTGCCACCTGGACAGGGAACTATGGCTACACCTTC,CATWTGNYGYTF
TRBJ2-7,TRBD2,-,TRBV13,TGTGCCAGCAGCTTAGAGGCTAGCGGCTACGAGCAGTACTTC,CASSLEASGYEQYF
TRBJ2-1,-,once,TRBV27,TGTGCCAGCTCCGGACGGTACAATGAGCAGTTCTTC,CASSGRYNEQFF
TRBJ2-1,-,-,TRBV4-3,TGCGCCAGCAGCCAAGCCCCTTCGGGCGTTGAGCAGTTCTTC,CASSQAPSGVEQFF
TRBJ2-7,TRBD2,once,TRBV27,TGTGCCAGCAGTATACAAACCCCCCTACTAGCGGGGTACGAGCAGTACTTC,CASSIQTPLLAGYEQYF
TRBJ2-7,TRBD2,-,TRBV25-1,TGTGCCAGCAGCTCCACCCGGAGCGGGAGGGCCCAGGAGCAGTACTTC,CASSSTRSGRAQEQYF
TRBJ2-7,TRBD1,-,TRBV27,TGTGCCAGCAGTACCAAGACAGGGGGGTACCCCTACGAGCAGTACTTC,CASSTKTGGYPYEQYF